A single sample gave rise to the 13 T cell receptor beta chains below, sequenced in a study of glioma-infiltrating T cells. The iRepertoire nested amplicon-rescue multiplex PCR amplified TCR alpha and beta CDR3s from RNA. TCRdb re-called the multiplex PCR reads through MiXCR, storing one row per CDR3 protein. The table records roughly 190,000 distinct CDR3 sequences, approximately 30% of them present only once. The sample consisted of glioma tissue, nonneoplastic brain tissue, or PBMCs (not recorded which). These receptors all come from a human donor with low-grade glioma or glioblastoma, undergoing nonglioma brain surgery, or in good health (not recorded which).

This clonotype came up a few times. The chain recombines TRBV10-2 with TRBJ2-3, with D possibly being TRBD2 (5 bases). This CDR3 comprises 16 residues. Germline CDR1 reads WSHSY; CDR2 reads SAAADI. V was clipped by 5 bases and J by 2 bases, with 17 bases between them. The CDR3: CASSRWEWATTDTQYF. The CDR3 nucleotides read TGCGCCAGCAGTAGGTGGGAGTGGGCAACCACAGATACGCAGTATTTT.

V is TRBV19 and J is TRBJ1-5; D gene ambiguous. V lost 5 bases to trimming and J lost 4 bases, with 15 bases between them. CDR1 and CDR2 from the germline V gene are LNHDA and SQIVND (reference sequence). This CDR3 has 15 amino acids. CDR3 sequence: CASSFFLERNQPQHF. The CDR3 DNA reads TGTGCCAGTAGTTTTTTTTTGGAGAGGAATCAGCCCCAGCATTTT.

Only one count was recorded for this clonotype. CDR3 protein: CASGPSYEQYF. CDR3 coding DNA: TGTGCCAGCGGGCCATCCTACGAGCAGTACTTC. V gene TRBV6-1 combines with J gene TRBJ2-7, with D uncertain. There are 11 residues in the CDR3. Germline V lookup: CDR1 MNHNS, CDR2 SASEGT. V was pared by 8 bases and J by 1 base, with 6 bases between.

This clonotype was counted many times. The CDR3 DNA reads as TGTGCCAGCAGCTTACTAGGAGATGAGCAGTTCTTC. Translation gives CASSLLGDEQFF. The chain employs TRBV7-2 and TRBJ2-1; D is ambiguous. The CDR3 spans 12 residues. Germline V gives CDR1 SGHTA, CDR2 FQGNSA. V shed 2 bases and J shed 8 bases, with 7 bases lying between them.

The chain joins TRBV7-6 to TRBJ2-5, with D perhaps being TRBD1 or TRBD2 (5 bases each). Germline loops: CDR1 SGHVS, CDR2 FNYEAQ. The CDR3 contains 13 residues. V lost 5 bases to trimming and J lost 5 bases, with 12 bases between them. The CDR3 here is CASSEGRWETQYF. The CDR3 nucleotides are TGTGCCAGCAGCGAGGGACGGTGGGAGACCCAGTACTTC.

This clonotype was seen once. The chain has TRBV6-1 and TRBJ2-1, with TRBD2 matching over 8 bases. The length of the CDR3 is 15 residues. V lost 6 bases and J lost 7; bases outside the gene matches: 11. The germline gives CDR1 MNHNS, CDR2 SASEGT. The CDR3 nucleotides read TGTGCCAGCAGCGCCGGACCCGGGGGGGTGAATGAGCAGTTCTTC. This sequence encodes CASSAGPGGVNEQFF.

As for this clonotype: Being one base from a much bigger clone, this may be a read error. In DNA form, the CDR3 reads TGTGCCAGCCACACCCCCTTCGGGCCTGCAACTAATGAAAAACTGCTTTTT. It is translated as CASHTPFGPATNEKLLF. The gene calls are TRBV2 and TRBJ1-4, with unresolved D. Per the germline V gene, CDR1 is SNHLY and CDR2 is FYNNEI. This CDR3 contains 17 residues.

The chain carries TRBV7-9 and TRBJ1-2; 8 positions agree with TRBD1. The CDR3 length is 15 residues. Germline CDR1 and CDR2: SEHNR and FQNEAQ (reference sequence). With V trimmed by 5 bases and J by 2 bases, 7 bases remained unmatched. The CDR3 is CASSPWDRMNYGYTF. In nucleotides, the CDR3 is TGTGCCAGCAGCCCCTGGGACAGGATGAACTATGGCTACACCTTC.

About this clonotype itself: This may be a read error: a much more frequent sequence differs by one nucleotide. The CDR3 spells CASSLAPAGAYEQYF. CDR3 nucleotides: TGTGCCAGCAGCTTAGCTCCGGCCGGGGCCTACGAGCAGTACTTC. The J gene is TRBJ2-7, the V gene TRBV7-2; D is possibly TRBD2 (5 bases). V was trimmed by 0 bases and J by 2 bases, leaving 11 bases between them. CDR3 length: 15 residues. Germline V CDR1 and CDR2: SGHTA, FQGNSA.

This rearrangement joins TRBV11-2 to TRBJ2-3; D might be TRBD1 (7 bases). Trimming stripped 8 bases from V and 1 base from J, with 10 bases between. There are 13 residues in the CDR3. In germline, CDR1 is SGHAT, CDR2 FQNNGV. The CDR3 nucleotides read TGTGCCAGCCTCAGGGGGGGCACAGATACGCAGTATTTT. Its translation: CASLRGGTDTQYF.

This clonotype was seen many times. V is TRBV6-2 or TRBV6-3 and J is TRBJ2-3; 7 bases map to TRBD2. The junction had 12 bases not matched to a gene; V was cut back by 7 bases and J by 5 bases. Germline V gives CDR1 MNHEY, CDR2 SVGEGT. The length of the CDR3 is 15 residues. The CDR3 DNA is TGTGCCAGCATCCCGATAGCGGGTGCGGTAGATACGCAGTATTTT. This codes for CASIPIAGAVDTQYF.

This clonotype was counted many times. V usage is TRBV28 and J usage is TRBJ1-4, with unresolved D. Looked up from germline, CDR1 is MDHEN and CDR2 is SYDVKM. Trimming removed 1 base at V and 6 bases at J, with 3 bases between. The CDR3 contains 12 residues. The CDR3 region is CASSLLDEKLFF. The CDR3 nucleotides are TGTGCCAGCAGTTTATTGGATGAAAAACTGTTTTTT.

This clonotype has a count of ten or more. The chain links TRBV19 to TRBJ1-1; 7 bases map to TRBD1. V lost 1 base and J lost 1; bases outside the gene matches: 0. Germline-derived CDR1 and CDR2 are LNHDA and SQIVND (reference sequence). CDR3 size: 14 residues. The CDR3 protein is CASSIGQGNTEAFF. The DNA of the CDR3 is TGTGCCAGTAGTATAGGACAGGGGAACACTGAAGCTTTCTTT.